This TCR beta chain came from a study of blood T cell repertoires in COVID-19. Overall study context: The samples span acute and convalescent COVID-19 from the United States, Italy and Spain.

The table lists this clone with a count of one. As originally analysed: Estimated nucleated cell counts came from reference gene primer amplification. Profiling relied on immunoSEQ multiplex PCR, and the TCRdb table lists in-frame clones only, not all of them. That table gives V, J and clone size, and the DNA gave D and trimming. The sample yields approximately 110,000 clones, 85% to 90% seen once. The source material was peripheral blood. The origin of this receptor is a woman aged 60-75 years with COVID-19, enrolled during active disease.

For the CDR3, the DNA is TGTGCCAGCAGCCAAGGAGTCCCCAGGGGCATGAACACTGAAGCTTTCTTT. As protein: CASSQGVPRGMNTEAFF. This rearrangement joins TRBV4-2 to TRBJ1-1, with D possibly being TRBD1 (6 bases). There are 17 residues in the CDR3. With 1 base removed from V and 0 bases from J, the gap between germline ends came to 15 bases. The germline V gene encodes CDR1 LGHNA and CDR2 YNFKEQ.